This T cell receptor beta chain was recovered during a study of blood T cell repertoires in COVID-19. Background on the study: Acute and convalescent COVID-19 specimens originated in the United States, Italy and Spain.

Original processing notes: The authors estimated nucleated cell counts from reference gene primer amplification. The table came from immunoSEQ multiplex PCR; TCRdb's copy has only in-frame clones and leaves some out. Clonal size and the V and J genes are those of that table, whereas D and trimming came from the DNA. Among 250,000 or so clones listed, around 90% were seen once. This clone has a single count. Trimming pared 0 bases from V and 0 bases from J, leaving 6 bases between. Germline CDR1 and CDR2: SGHNT and YYREEE (reference sequence). This CDR3 spans 14 amino acids. This chain connects TRBV5-4 to TRBJ1-1; D may be TRBD1 (5 bases). The TCR comes from a woman in her thirties who had been exposed to COVID-19. The sequencing sample was made of PBMCs or T cells enriched from blood (not recorded which). CDR3 loop: CASSLDRMNTEAFF. The CDR3 DNA reads TGTGCCAGCAGCTTGGACAGGATGAACACTGAAGCTTTCTTT.